This T cell receptor beta chain was identified during a study of T-cell memory formation after mild COVID-19. 5'RACE, which relied on constant-segment primers, yielded TCR alpha and TCR beta cDNA libraries carrying sample barcodes and UMIs. TCRdb recomputed calls from the 5' RACE reads with MiXCR, one row per CDR3 protein. The table includes around 300,000 distinct CDR3 sequences, roughly an eighth detected once. Whole-study findings and limits: Whether day 37 second-wave clones are SARS-CoV-2-specific was not confirmed.

The germline CDR1 and CDR2 sequences are KGHSH and LQKENI. The CDR3 loop spans 13 amino acids. V lost 0 bases to trimming and J lost 9 bases; unmatched junction nucleotides: 4. Regarding this clonotype: Antigen unknown.

The sequence was obtained from a man between 18 and 35 years old who had mild COVID-19 (a few samples of this study predate the infection). Cell type and time point are not known. Source material: PBMCs or a T cell subset sorted from them (not recorded which). V and J are TRBV18 and TRBJ2-7; 8 nucleotides line up with TRBD1. The CDR3 reads CASSPPQGAGQYF. CDR3 bases: TGTGCCAGCTCACCACCGCAGGGGGCTGGGCAGTACTTC.